This T cell receptor (beta chain) was documented in a study of blood T cells in healthy people across ages. The study, taken as a whole, reports: Diversity estimated from one million T cells was considered an underestimate.

Then a second PCR, running about 7 to 11 cycles, was carried out with a sample-barcoded 5' primer and a J-beta primer mix. Each CDR3 protein is one row after TCRdb ran MiXCR on the 5' RACE reads. The sample has 600,000 or so distinct CDR3 sequences, more than 20% seen once; the top ten hold roughly 3.6%. With V trimmed by 0 bases and J by 4 bases, 6 bases remained unmatched. The CDR3 is 15 residues long. Germline V gives CDR1 MNHEY, CDR2 SMNVEV (reference sequence). A remark on this clonotype: Its cognate antigen is unknown.

For every donor, a draw yielded about 10 milliliters of peripheral blood. Each sample gave at least 6 million isolated PBMCs. The V and J genes are TRBV27 and TRBJ2-7; 7 positions match TRBD2. This TCR came from a man between 65 and 79 years old in good health. What was sequenced was blood. CDR3 in DNA: TGTGCCAGCAGTTTATCTAGCGGGTCTCAGTACGAGCAGTACTTC. Protein: CASSLSSGSQYEQYF.